A selection of T cell receptor beta chains follows, all from one sample in a study of blood T cell repertoires in COVID-19. Generated by immunoSEQ multiplex PCR, the TCRdb table keeps only in-frame clones and is missing some. Here the sample spans about 220,000 clones, 84% being singletons. The sequencing input was peripheral blood. Every receptor here comes from a man under 40 with active or convalescent COVID-19. Both conserved end residues are part of each CDR3. Each record gives: V gene, clone size, J gene, D gene, CDR3 length, CDR3 protein, CDR3 DNA. D genes are given only for firm matches. Size is stated for part of the rows, as once, few or many counts, or as a class when the clone is expanded.

V gene: TRBV28; clone size: few; J gene: TRBJ1-4; D gene: NA; CDR3 length: 11; CDR3 protein: CASSRQEKLFF; CDR3 DNA: TGTGCCAGCAGTCGTCAGGAAAAACTGTTTTTT
V gene: TRBV5-4; clone size: once; J gene: TRBJ2-3; D gene: TRBD2; CDR3 length: 15; CDR3 protein: CASSLDSGGAYTQYF; CDR3 DNA: TGTGCCAGCAGCTTGGATAGCGGGGGGGCATATACGCAGTATTTT
V gene: TRBV12-3/TRBV12-4; clone size: once; J gene: TRBJ1-2; D gene: NA; CDR3 length: 13; CDR3 protein: CASSLLEVWGYTF; CDR3 DNA: TGTGCCAGCAGTTTGTTGGAGGTTTGGGGCTACACCTTC
V gene: TRBV18; clone size: once; J gene: TRBJ1-1; D gene: NA; CDR3 length: 15; CDR3 protein: CASSSISVGNTEAFF; CDR3 DNA: TGTGCCAGCTCATCTATAAGCGTGGGGAACACTGAAGCTTTCTTT
V gene: TRBV9; clone size: NA; J gene: TRBJ2-7; D gene: NA; CDR3 length: 14; CDR3 protein: CASSVATGYYEQYF; CDR3 DNA: TGTGCCAGCAGCGTAGCTACAGGGTACTACGAGCAGTACTTC
V gene: TRBV10-2; clone size: NA; J gene: TRBJ1-1; D gene: NA; CDR3 length: 13; CDR3 protein: CASSGSQVVEAFF; CDR3 DNA: TGCGCCAGCAGCGGTTCCCAGGTGGTTGAAGCTTTCTTT
V gene: TRBV24-1; clone size: few; J gene: TRBJ2-5; D gene: TRBD2; CDR3 length: 16; CDR3 protein: CATSDPGGPERETQYF; CDR3 DNA: TGTGCCACCAGTGACCCGGGGGGGCCGGAGAGAGAGACCCAGTACTTC
V gene: TRBV24-1; clone size: NA; J gene: TRBJ1-5; D gene: NA; CDR3 length: 16; CDR3 protein: CATSDPTQGENEPQHF; CDR3 DNA: TGTGCCACCAGTGACCCCACACAGGGTGAGAATGAGCCCCAGCATTTT
V gene: TRBV6-5; clone size: NA; J gene: TRBJ2-4; D gene: NA; CDR3 length: 16; CDR3 protein: CASSYSTQAAKNIQYF; CDR3 DNA: TGTGCCAGCAGTTACTCGACGCAGGCAGCCAAAAACATTCAGTACTTC
V gene: TRBV12-3/TRBV12-4; clone size: NA; J gene: TRBJ1-1; D gene: TRBD1; CDR3 length: 13; CDR3 protein: CASSLRLQGKAFF; CDR3 DNA: TGTGCCAGCAGTTTAAGGTTACAGGGGAAAGCTTTCTTT
V gene: TRBV12-3/TRBV12-4; clone size: NA; J gene: TRBJ1-2; D gene: NA; CDR3 length: 13; CDR3 protein: CASSLGQSYGYTF; CDR3 DNA: TGTGCCAGCAGTTTAGGGCAGTCCTATGGCTACACCTTC
V gene: TRBV28; clone size: NA; J gene: TRBJ2-7; D gene: TRBD2; CDR3 length: 15; CDR3 protein: CASILRLAGTYEQYF; CDR3 DNA: TGTGCCAGCATTCTGAGGCTAGCGGGCACCTACGAGCAGTACTTC
V gene: TRBV11-2; clone size: NA; J gene: TRBJ2-7; D gene: NA; CDR3 length: 14; CDR3 protein: CASSQQGSNYEQYF; CDR3 DNA: TGTGCCAGCAGCCAACAGGGATCCAACTACGAGCAGTACTTC
V gene: TRBV9; clone size: NA; J gene: TRBJ2-2; D gene: NA; CDR3 length: 17; CDR3 protein: CASSLFPVGGSGGELFF; CDR3 DNA: TGTGCCAGCAGCCTCTTCCCGGTGGGAGGTAGCGGCGGGGAGCTGTTTTTT
V gene: TRBV7-9; clone size: NA; J gene: TRBJ2-1; D gene: TRBD1; CDR3 length: 14; CDR3 protein: CASSPRQGAGEQFF; CDR3 DNA: TGTGCCAGCAGCCCTCGACAGGGTGCCGGGGAGCAGTTCTTC
V gene: TRBV3-1/TRBV3-2; clone size: NA; J gene: TRBJ1-6; D gene: NA; CDR3 length: 15; CDR3 protein: CASKPDGGNNSPLHF; CDR3 DNA: TGTGCCAGCAAACCCGACGGGGGAAATAATTCACCCCTCCACTTT
V gene: TRBV5-1; clone size: NA; J gene: TRBJ2-3; D gene: TRBD2; CDR3 length: 15; CDR3 protein: CASSLDATSGNTQYF; CDR3 DNA: TGCGCCAGCAGCTTGGATGCGACTAGCGGTAATACGCAGTATTTT
V gene: TRBV6-6; clone size: NA; J gene: TRBJ1-2; D gene: NA; CDR3 length: 15; CDR3 protein: CASNPWGGPNYGYTF; CDR3 DNA: TGTGCCAGCAACCCCTGGGGGGGCCCTAACTATGGCTACACCTTC
V gene: TRBV29-1; clone size: NA; J gene: TRBJ1-4; D gene: NA; CDR3 length: 13; CDR3 protein: CSVVFGIGEKLFF; CDR3 DNA: TGCAGCGTTGTTTTCGGGATTGGGGAAAAACTGTTTTTT
V gene: TRBV28; clone size: NA; J gene: TRBJ1-4; D gene: NA; CDR3 length: 15; CDR3 protein: CASSLPSGFGEKLFF; CDR3 DNA: TGTGCCAGCAGTTTACCCTCAGGGTTCGGAGAAAAACTGTTTTTT
V gene: TRBV6-6; clone size: NA; J gene: TRBJ2-7; D gene: TRBD1; CDR3 length: 14; CDR3 protein: CASSYNQGAYEQYF; CDR3 DNA: TGTGCCAGCAGTTACAATCAGGGGGCCTACGAGCAGTACTTC
V gene: TRBV28; clone size: once; J gene: TRBJ2-7; D gene: NA; CDR3 length: 12; CDR3 protein: CASSLLGYEQYF; CDR3 DNA: TGTGCCAGCAGTTTACTCGGGTACGAGCAGTACTTC
V gene: TRBV30; clone size: once; J gene: TRBJ1-1; D gene: TRBD1; CDR3 length: 13; CDR3 protein: CACSGQLYTEAFF; CDR3 DNA: TGTGCCTGCTCGGGACAGTTATACACTGAAGCTTTCTTT
V gene: TRBV10-1; clone size: once; J gene: TRBJ2-5; D gene: TRBD2; CDR3 length: 12; CDR3 protein: CASTSGQETQYF; CDR3 DNA: TGCGCCAGCACTAGCGGCCAAGAGACCCAGTACTTC
V gene: TRBV12-5; clone size: NA; J gene: TRBJ2-1; D gene: NA; CDR3 length: 11; CDR3 protein: CASGRRNEQFF; CDR3 DNA: TGTGCTAGTGGTCGGAGGAATGAGCAGTTCTTC
V gene: TRBV11-2; clone size: NA; J gene: TRBJ1-6; D gene: NA; CDR3 length: 14; CDR3 protein: CASSSTGTYSPLHF; CDR3 DNA: TGTGCCAGCAGCTCGACAGGAACCTATTCACCCCTCCACTTT
V gene: TRBV9; clone size: few; J gene: TRBJ1-4; D gene: NA; CDR3 length: 14; CDR3 protein: CASSVAGAGEKLFF; CDR3 DNA: TGTGCCAGCAGCGTAGCAGGGGCCGGTGAAAAACTGTTTTTT
V gene: TRBV28; clone size: NA; J gene: TRBJ2-7; D gene: TRBD2; CDR3 length: 14; CDR3 protein: CASITSGGAYEQYF; CDR3 DNA: TGTGCCAGCATTACTAGCGGGGGAGCCTACGAGCAGTACTTC
V gene: TRBV6-2/TRBV6-3; clone size: NA; J gene: TRBJ1-5; D gene: NA; CDR3 length: 17; CDR3 protein: CASSYPPGPGGNQPQHF; CDR3 DNA: TGTGCCAGCAGTTACCCACCCGGACCGGGGGGCAATCAGCCCCAGCATTTT
V gene: TRBV5-1; clone size: NA; J gene: TRBJ2-7; D gene: NA; CDR3 length: 15; CDR3 protein: CASSLFTGNRYEQYF; CDR3 DNA: TGCGCCAGCAGCTTGTTCACAGGGAATCGCTACGAGCAGTACTTC
V gene: TRBV5-1; clone size: once; J gene: TRBJ2-5; D gene: NA; CDR3 length: 14; CDR3 protein: CASSLLGVEETQYF; CDR3 DNA: TGCGCCAGCAGCTTGTTAGGGGTGGAAGAGACCCAGTACTTC
V gene: TRBV9; clone size: NA; J gene: TRBJ2-2; D gene: NA; CDR3 length: 15; CDR3 protein: CASSDRVANTGELFF; CDR3 DNA: TGTGCCAGCAGCGACAGGGTCGCGAACACCGGGGAGCTGTTTTTT
V gene: TRBV18; clone size: NA; J gene: TRBJ2-1; D gene: NA; CDR3 length: 16; CDR3 protein: CASSPPRGSPSNEQFF; CDR3 DNA: TGTGCCAGCTCACCACCGCGGGGCTCCCCCAGCAATGAGCAGTTCTTC
V gene: TRBV9; clone size: few; J gene: TRBJ1-2; D gene: NA; CDR3 length: 13; CDR3 protein: CANTCRPGLSYTF; CDR3 DNA: TGTGCCAACACCTGCCGACCGGGTTTGAGCTACACCTTC
V gene: TRBV4-3; clone size: NA; J gene: TRBJ2-7; D gene: NA; CDR3 length: 14; CDR3 protein: CASSPLAASYEQYF; CDR3 DNA: TGCGCCAGCAGCCCACTAGCCGCCTCCTACGAGCAGTACTTC